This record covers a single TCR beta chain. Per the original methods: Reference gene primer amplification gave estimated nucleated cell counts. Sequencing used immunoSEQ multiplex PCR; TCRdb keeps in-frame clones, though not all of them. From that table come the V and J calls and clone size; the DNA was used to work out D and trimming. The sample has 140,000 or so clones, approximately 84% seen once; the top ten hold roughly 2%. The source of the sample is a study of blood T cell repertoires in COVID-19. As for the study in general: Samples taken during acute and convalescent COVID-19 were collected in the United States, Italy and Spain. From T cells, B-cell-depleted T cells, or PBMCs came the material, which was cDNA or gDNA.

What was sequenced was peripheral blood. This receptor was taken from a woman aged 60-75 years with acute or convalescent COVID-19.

The chain's CDR3 is CASSLASSGANVLTF. CDR3 in DNA: TGTGCCAGCAGTTTAGCGAGCTCTGGGGCCAACGTCCTGACTTTC. The V call is TRBV28, the J call TRBJ2-6; D gene uncertain. This CDR3 region has 15 residues. The germline gives CDR1 MDHEN, CDR2 SYDVKM. Trimming removed 2 bases from V and 0 bases from J, with 5 bases in between.